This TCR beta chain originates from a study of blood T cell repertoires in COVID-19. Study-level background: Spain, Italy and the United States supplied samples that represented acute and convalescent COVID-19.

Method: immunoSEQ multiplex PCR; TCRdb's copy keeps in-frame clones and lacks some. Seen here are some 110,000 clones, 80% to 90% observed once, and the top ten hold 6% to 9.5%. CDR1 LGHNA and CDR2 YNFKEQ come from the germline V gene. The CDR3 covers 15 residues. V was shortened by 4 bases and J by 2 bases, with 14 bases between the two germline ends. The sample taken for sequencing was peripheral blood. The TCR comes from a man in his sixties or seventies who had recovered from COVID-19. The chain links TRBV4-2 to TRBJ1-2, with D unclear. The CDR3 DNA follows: TGTGCCAGCAGCCCGCTCCGAGAATCAAACTATGGCTACACCTTC. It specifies CASSPLRESNYGYTF.